The 3 T cell receptor beta chains given below trace back to one sample, sequenced in a study of blood T cell repertoires in COVID-19. Sequencing was performed with immunoSEQ multiplex PCR; in TCRdb, only in-frame clones are kept and a portion is missing. The sample records 50,000 to 70,000 clones, 60% to 85% being singletons. Material: peripheral blood. The receptors derive from a man aged 55 to 70 with acute or convalescent COVID-19.

The genes are TRBV27 and TRBJ2-1; TRBD1 might be the D (6 bases). This CDR3 region has 14 residues. Germline CDR1 and CDR2: MNHEY and SMNVEV (reference sequence). Trimming took off 5 bases at V and 0 bases at J, with 8 bases between the two ends. The CDR3 protein is CASSQGSSYNEQFF. In nucleotides, the CDR3 is TGTGCCAGCAGTCAGGGGAGCTCCTACAATGAGCAGTTCTTC.

This clone came up a few times. The chain links TRBV7-3 to TRBJ1-2, with TRBD1 matching 11 bases. The CDR3 contains 14 residues. The germline gives CDR1 SGHTA, CDR2 FQGTGA. Germline trimming cut 5 bases from V and 5 bases from J; bases unmatched to any gene: 4. The DNA for the CDR3 is TGTGCCAGCAGCGCCGGGACAGGGGGATATGGCTACACCTTC. Translating it yields CASSAGTGGYGYTF. Looking up the rest from reference TRBV7-3 and TRBJ1-2 gives the full variable domain: GAGVSQTPSNKVTEKGKYVELRCDPISGHTALYWYRQSLGQGPEFLIYFQGTGAADDSGLPNDRFFAVRPEGSVSTLKIQRTERGDSAVYLCASSAGTGGYGYTFGSGTRLTVV.

This clone was recorded a few times. The chain is built from TRBV7-3 and TRBJ2-1; 8 bases fit TRBD1. The CDR3 runs to 15 residues. With V trimmed by 3 bases and J by 4 bases, 5 bases remained unmatched. The germline V gene has CDR1 SGHTA and CDR2 FQGTGA. CDR3 residues: CASSFITGGYNEQFF. The DNA for the CDR3 is TGTGCCAGCAGCTTTATCACAGGGGGGTACAATGAGCAGTTCTTC.